This T cell receptor beta chain was captured in a study of blood T cell repertoires in COVID-19. Study context: Samples of COVID-19 (acute and convalescent) were obtained from the United States, Italy and Spain. PBMCs, B-cell-depleted T cells, or T cells were the source of the cDNA or gDNA that made up the material.

The CDR3 has 16 residues. The V gene's germline CDR1 is MNHEY and CDR2 SMNVEV (reference sequence). V lost 8 bases to trimming and J lost 1 base; unmatched junction nucleotides: 13. Source study methods: Estimated nucleated cell counts came from reference gene primer amplification. The repertoire was sequenced with immunoSEQ multiplex PCR; TCRdb's copy has only in-frame clones and lacks some. V and J calls and clone size are as listed in that table; D and trimming were resolved from the DNA. The sample consists of tens of thousands of clones, roughly 85% of them appearing once. The sequence was obtained from a woman older than 75 with acute or convalescent COVID-19. The material sequenced was peripheral blood. The chain links TRBV27 to TRBJ2-7, with 8 bases lining up with TRBD2. The CDR3 DNA reads as TGTGCCAGCCGCCCGAGGGGTAGCGGGACATCCTACGAGCAGTACTTC. It yields the protein CASRPRGSGTSYEQYF.